These T cell receptor beta chains were read from a single sample in a study of regulatory T cells in long-lasting Graves disease. From the multiplex PCR reads, TCRdb called clonotypes with MiXCR, one entry per CDR3 protein. Counted here are about 470,000 distinct CDR3 sequences, about a fifth occurring once; the ten biggest clones make up roughly 7%. The source was peripheral blood mononuclear cells (PBMCs), collected when the disease was refractory, from a patient treated with antithyroid drugs. These receptors originate from a female donor with Graves disease. CDR3s include the opening cysteine and the closing phenylalanine or tryptophan.

>TRBV20-1|TRBJ2-7
CSAEIAGRGLYEQYF
>TRBV28|TRBJ1-1
CASSLRGEINTEAFF
>TRBV11-3|TRBJ2-6
CASTRRGGFSGANVLTF
>TRBV28|TRBJ2-5
CASSLSGQGSRETQYF
>TRBV19|TRBJ2-1
CASSIDADWARGWGNEQFF
>TRBV6-5|TRBJ1-5
CASSYTPPGQVGLDQPQHF
>TRBV7-6|TRBJ2-2
CASTGGTTHAGELFF
>TRBV6-1|TRBJ1-1
CASRHKRGTEAFF
>TRBV28|TRBJ2-3
CASSFSPHMFRDRGRSGTDTQYF
>TRBV7-3|TRBJ2-1
CASSLTFTSGSEQFF
>TRBV6-5|TRBJ2-7
CASSYSGTGSDEQYF
>TRBV2|TRBJ2-7
CASSEVTGGKNEQYF
>TRBV28|TRBJ2-2
CASSFGNNGELFF
>TRBV5-1|TRBJ1-6
CASSLEAAQASPLHF
>TRBV6-1|TRBJ1-4
CASSDPSTNEKLFF
>TRBV29-1|TRBJ1-5
CSPAAGKYQPQHF
>TRBV29-1|TRBJ1-2
CSVEAENYGYTF
>TRBV6-1|TRBJ1-5
CASSPRGQNNQPQHF
>TRBV15|TRBJ2-5
CATSSERNTQETQYF